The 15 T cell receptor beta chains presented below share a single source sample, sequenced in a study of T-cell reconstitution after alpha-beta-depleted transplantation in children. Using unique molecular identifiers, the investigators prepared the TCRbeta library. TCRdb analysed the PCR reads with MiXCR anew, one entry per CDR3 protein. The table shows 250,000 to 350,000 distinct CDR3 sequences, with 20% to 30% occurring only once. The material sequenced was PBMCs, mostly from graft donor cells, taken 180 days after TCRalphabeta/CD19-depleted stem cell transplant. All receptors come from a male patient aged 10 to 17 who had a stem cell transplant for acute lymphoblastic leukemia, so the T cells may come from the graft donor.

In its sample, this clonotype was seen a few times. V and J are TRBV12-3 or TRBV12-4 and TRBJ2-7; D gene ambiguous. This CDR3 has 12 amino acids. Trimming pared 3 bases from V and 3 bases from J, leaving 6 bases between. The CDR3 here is CASSFYFYEQYF. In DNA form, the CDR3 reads TGTGCCAGCAGTTTCTACTTCTACGAGCAGTACTTC.

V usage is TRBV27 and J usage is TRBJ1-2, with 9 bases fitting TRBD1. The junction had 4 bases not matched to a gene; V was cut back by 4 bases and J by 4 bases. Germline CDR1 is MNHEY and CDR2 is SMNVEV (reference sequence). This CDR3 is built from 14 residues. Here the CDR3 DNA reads TGTGCCAGCAGTTCCCTACAGGGGGCCTATGGCTACACCTTC. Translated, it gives CASSSLQGAYGYTF.

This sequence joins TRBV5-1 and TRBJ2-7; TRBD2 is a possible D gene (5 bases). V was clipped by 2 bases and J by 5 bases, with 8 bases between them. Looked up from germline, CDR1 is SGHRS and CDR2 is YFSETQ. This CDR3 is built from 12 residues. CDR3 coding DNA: TGCGCCAGCAGCTTTGACGGGAACGAGCAGTACTTC. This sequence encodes CASSFDGNEQYF.

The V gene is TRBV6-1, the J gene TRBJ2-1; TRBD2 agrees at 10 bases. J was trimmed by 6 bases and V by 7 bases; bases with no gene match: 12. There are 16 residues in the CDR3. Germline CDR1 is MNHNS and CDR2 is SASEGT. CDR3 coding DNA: TGTGCCAGCATTGGGGCCCTAGCGGGAGCTGGCAATGAGCAGTTCTTC. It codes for CASIGALAGAGNEQFF.

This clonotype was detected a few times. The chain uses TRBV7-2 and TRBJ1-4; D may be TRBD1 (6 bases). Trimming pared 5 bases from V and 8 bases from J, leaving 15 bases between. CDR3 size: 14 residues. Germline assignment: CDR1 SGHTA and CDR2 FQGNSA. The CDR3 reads CASSKTGAPEKLFF. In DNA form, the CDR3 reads TGTGCCAGCAGCAAGACAGGAGCCCCCGAAAAACTGTTTTTT.

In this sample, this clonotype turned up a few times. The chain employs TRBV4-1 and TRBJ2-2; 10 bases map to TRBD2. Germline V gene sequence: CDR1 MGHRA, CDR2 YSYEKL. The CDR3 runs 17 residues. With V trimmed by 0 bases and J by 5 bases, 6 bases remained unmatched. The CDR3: CASSQDVSGRGTGELFF. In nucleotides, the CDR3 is TGCGCCAGCAGCCAAGATGTGAGCGGGAGGGGAACCGGGGAGCTGTTTTTT.

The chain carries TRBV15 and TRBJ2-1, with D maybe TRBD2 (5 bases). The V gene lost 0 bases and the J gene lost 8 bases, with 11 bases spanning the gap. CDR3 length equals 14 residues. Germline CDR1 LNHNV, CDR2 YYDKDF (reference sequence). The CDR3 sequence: CATSRDNGGDEQFF. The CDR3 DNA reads TGTGCCACCAGCAGAGATAACGGAGGCGATGAGCAGTTCTTC.

CDR3 loop: CASSLAPRGTEAFF. The CDR3 coding sequence is TGCGCCAGCAGCTTGGCACCCCGTGGGACTGAAGCTTTCTTT. This chain connects TRBV5-1 to TRBJ1-1, with D unclear. CDR1 and CDR2 (germline): SGHRS, YFSETQ. V lost 0 bases to trimming and J lost 5 bases, with 11 bases between them. There are 14 residues in the CDR3.

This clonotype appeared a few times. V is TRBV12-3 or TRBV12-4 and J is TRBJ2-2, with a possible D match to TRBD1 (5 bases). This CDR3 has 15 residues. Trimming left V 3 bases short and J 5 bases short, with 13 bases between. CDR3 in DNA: TGTGCCAGCAGTTTGAGTTGGCAGGGAACCGGGGAGCTGTTTTTT. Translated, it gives CASSLSWQGTGELFF.

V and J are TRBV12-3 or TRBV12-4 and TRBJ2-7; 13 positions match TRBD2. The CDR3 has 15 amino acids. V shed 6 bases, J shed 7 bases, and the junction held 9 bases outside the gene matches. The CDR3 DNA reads TGTGCCAGCAGGACACGGACTAGCGGGAGCGCGGAGCAGTACTTC. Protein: CASRTRTSGSAEQYF.

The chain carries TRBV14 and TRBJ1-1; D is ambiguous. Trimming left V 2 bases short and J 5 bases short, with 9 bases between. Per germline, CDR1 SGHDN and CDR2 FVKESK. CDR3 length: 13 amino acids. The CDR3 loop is CASSQLPGTEAFF. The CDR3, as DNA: TGTGCCAGCAGCCAACTACCCGGGACTGAAGCTTTCTTT.

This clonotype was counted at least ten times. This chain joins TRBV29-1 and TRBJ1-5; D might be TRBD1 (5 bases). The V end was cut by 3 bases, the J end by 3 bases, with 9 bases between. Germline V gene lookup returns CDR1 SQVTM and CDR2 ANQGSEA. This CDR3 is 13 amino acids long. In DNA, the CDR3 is TGCAGCGTTGACCAGGGAGCCAATCAGCCCCAGCATTTT. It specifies CSVDQGANQPQHF.

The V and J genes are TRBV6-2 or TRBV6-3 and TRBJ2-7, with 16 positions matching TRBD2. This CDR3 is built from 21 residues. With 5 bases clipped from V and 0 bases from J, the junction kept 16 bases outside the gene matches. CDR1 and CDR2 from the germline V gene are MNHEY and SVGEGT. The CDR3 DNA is TGTGCCAGCAGTCCCACCATGGGACTAGCGGGAGGGCCACAGAGCTCCTACGAGCAGTACTTC. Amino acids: CASSPTMGLAGGPQSSYEQYF.

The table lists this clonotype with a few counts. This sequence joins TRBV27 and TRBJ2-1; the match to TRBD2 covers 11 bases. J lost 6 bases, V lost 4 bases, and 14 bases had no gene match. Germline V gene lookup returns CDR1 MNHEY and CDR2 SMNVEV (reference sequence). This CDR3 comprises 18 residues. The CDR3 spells CASSWAHRTSGWGNEQFF. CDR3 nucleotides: TGTGCCAGCAGTTGGGCCCACCGGACTAGCGGGTGGGGCAATGAGCAGTTCTTC.

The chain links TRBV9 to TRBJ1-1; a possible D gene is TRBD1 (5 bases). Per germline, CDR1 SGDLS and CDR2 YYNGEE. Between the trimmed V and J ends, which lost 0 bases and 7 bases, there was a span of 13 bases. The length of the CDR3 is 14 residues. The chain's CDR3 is CASSVGDLAREAFF. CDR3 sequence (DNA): TGTGCCAGCAGCGTAGGGGACTTAGCTCGTGAAGCTTTCTTT.